This T cell receptor beta chain was found in a study of T-cell memory formation after mild COVID-19. Overall study: For the most part, TCR clusters were specific to one donor.

Barcoded TCR alpha and TCR beta cDNA libraries with UMIs came from 5'RACE using constant-segment primers. TCRdb processed the 5' RACE reads anew with MiXCR; each CDR3 protein has one entry. Seen here are 220,000 or so distinct CDR3 sequences, over 9% observed once, and the top ten hold 3.5%. The sequenced sample consisted of PBMCs or a T cell subset sorted from them (not recorded which). The receptor was derived from a man aged 18-30 years who had mild COVID-19 (a few samples of this study predate the infection). Cell type and time point are not known.

As DNA, the CDR3 is TGTGCCTCACGTTTCGGGACCCAAAGCTGGGATTCACCCCTCCACTTT. This gives the protein CASRFGTQSWDSPLHF. The rearrangement uses TRBV30 and TRBJ1-6; possible D gene TRBD1, 5 bases. CDR1 GTSNPN and CDR2 SVGIG come from the germline V gene (reference sequence). The CDR3 extends over 16 amino acids. Trimming stripped 7 bases from V and 8 bases from J, with 24 bases between.